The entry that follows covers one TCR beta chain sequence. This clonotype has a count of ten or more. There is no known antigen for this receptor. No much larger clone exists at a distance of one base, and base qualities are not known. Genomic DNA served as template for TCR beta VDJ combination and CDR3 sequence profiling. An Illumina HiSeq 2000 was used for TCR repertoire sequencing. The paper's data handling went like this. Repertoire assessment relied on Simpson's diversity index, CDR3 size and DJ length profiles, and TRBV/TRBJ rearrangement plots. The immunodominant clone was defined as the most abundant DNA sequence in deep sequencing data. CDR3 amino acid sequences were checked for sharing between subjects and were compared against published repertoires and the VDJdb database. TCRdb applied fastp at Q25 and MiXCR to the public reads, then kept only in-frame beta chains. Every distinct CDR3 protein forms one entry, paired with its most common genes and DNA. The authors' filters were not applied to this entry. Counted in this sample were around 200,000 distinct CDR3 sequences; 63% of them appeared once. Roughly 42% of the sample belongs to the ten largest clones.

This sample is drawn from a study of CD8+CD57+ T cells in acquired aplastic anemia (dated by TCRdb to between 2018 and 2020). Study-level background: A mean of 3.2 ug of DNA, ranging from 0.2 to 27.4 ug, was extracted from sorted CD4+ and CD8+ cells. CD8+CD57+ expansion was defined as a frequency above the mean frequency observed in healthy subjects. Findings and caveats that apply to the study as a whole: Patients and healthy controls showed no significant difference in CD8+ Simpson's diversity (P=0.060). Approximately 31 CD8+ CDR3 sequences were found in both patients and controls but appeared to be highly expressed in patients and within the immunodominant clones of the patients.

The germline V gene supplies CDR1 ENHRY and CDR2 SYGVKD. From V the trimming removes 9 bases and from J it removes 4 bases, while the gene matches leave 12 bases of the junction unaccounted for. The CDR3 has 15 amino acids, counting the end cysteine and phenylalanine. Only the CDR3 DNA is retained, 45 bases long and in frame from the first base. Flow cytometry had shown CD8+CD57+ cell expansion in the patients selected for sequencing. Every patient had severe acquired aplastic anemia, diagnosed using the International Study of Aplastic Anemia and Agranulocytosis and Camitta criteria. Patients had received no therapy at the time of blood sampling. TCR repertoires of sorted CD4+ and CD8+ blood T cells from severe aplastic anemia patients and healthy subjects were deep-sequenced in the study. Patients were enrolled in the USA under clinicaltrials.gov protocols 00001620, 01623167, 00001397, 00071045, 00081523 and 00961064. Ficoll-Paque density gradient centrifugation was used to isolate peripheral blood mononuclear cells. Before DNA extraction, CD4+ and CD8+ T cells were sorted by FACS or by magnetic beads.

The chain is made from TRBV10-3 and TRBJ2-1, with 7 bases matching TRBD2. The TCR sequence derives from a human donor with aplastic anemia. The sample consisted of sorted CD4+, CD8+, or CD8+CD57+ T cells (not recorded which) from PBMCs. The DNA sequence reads TGTGCCATGCTGGATGTACCCGGGGGGTACAATGAGCAGTTCTTC. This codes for CAMLDVPGGYNEQFF.